These 31 T cell receptor beta chains came from one sample sequenced in a study of vaccination effects on CD4 cells after COVID-19. TCRdb keeps only in-frame clones here, not all; method: immunoSEQ multiplex PCR. This sample has tens of thousands of clones, with approximately 73% found just once. Following culture for about ten days, CD4+ T cells were isolated. These TCRs' antigens remain unknown. Material: CD4+ T cells from PBMCs cultured without peptide, obtained before COVID-19 vaccination. These receptor sequences come from a human donor who received a COVID-19 vaccine.

The V call is TRBV4-2, the J call TRBJ2-3; 9 positions agree with TRBD2. The CDR3 is made up of 15 amino acids. V was pared by 3 bases and J by 3 bases, with 4 bases of the junction left unmatched. The germline V gene has CDR1 LGHNA and CDR2 YNFKEQ. CDR3 sequence: CASSQPGLATDTQYF. In nucleotides, the CDR3 is TGTGCCAGCAGCCAGCCGGGACTAGCAACAGATACGCAGTATTTT.

V usage is TRBV5-6 and J usage is TRBJ1-1; TRBD1 agrees at 7 bases. This CDR3 spans 15 amino acids. With 2 bases clipped from V and 4 bases from J, the junction kept 8 bases outside the gene matches. From germline, CDR1 is SGHDT and CDR2 YYEEEE. The DNA of the CDR3 is TGTGCCAGCAGCTTCAAACTACAGGGGCTCACTGAAGCTTTCTTT. Amino acids: CASSFKLQGLTEAFF.

This chain connects TRBV14 to TRBJ1-2, with D maybe TRBD1 (6 bases). The CDR3 runs to 13 residues. In germline, CDR1 is SGHDN, CDR2 FVKESK. The V gene lost 2 bases and the J gene lost 4 bases, with 8 bases spanning the gap. Written as DNA, the CDR3 is TGTGCCAGCAGCCAATTGACAGGCTATGGCTACACCTTC. Its protein is CASSQLTGYGYTF.

This chain connects TRBV11-1 to TRBJ2-4; 7 bases align to TRBD2. Losses at the gene ends were 4 bases for V and 6 bases for J; bases not matched to a gene: 6. Germline V CDR1 and CDR2: SGHAT, FQDESV (reference sequence). CDR3 size: 14 residues. This chain's CDR3 is CASSSGLVGNIQYF. The DNA of the CDR3 is TGTGCCAGCAGCTCTGGACTAGTGGGAAACATTCAGTACTTC.

The chain is built from TRBV30 and TRBJ1-1; D gene uncertain. This CDR3 region has 13 residues. CDR1 is GTSNPN and CDR2 is SVGIG in the germline V gene (reference sequence). V was clipped by 1 base and J by 4 bases, with 10 bases between them. The CDR3 protein is CAWSETRATEAFF. Here the CDR3 DNA reads TGTGCCTGGAGTGAGACAAGGGCCACTGAAGCTTTCTTT.

This clone was counted between two and nine times. The gene calls are TRBV6-5 and TRBJ1-5; TRBD1 agrees at 8 bases. Germline CDR1 is MNHEY and CDR2 is SVGAGI. Trimming at V came to 10 bases and at J to 2 bases, leaving 7 bases not matched to a gene. This CDR3 has 14 residues. The CDR3 DNA reads as TGTGCCACCGAGGACAGGGTCGGCAATCAGCCCCAGCATTTT. It encodes CATEDRVGNQPQHF.

V gene TRBV28 combines with J gene TRBJ1-6; perhaps TRBD1 as D (5 bases). CDR1 is MDHEN and CDR2 is SYDVKM in the germline V gene. Trimming pared 4 bases from V and 10 bases from J, leaving 8 bases between. This CDR3 has 12 amino acids. DNA of the CDR3: TGTGCCAGCAGTTCAGGGAGCTCACCCCTCCACTTT. Translation: CASSSGSSPLHF.

The CDR3 DNA is TGTGCCAGCAGCCTAGGTGGGGATGGCTACACCTTC. Its protein is CASSLGGDGYTF. This chain links TRBV5-4 with TRBJ1-2; D ambiguous. V lost 4 bases to trimming and J lost 6 bases, with 10 bases between them. The CDR3 loop spans 12 amino acids. The germline CDR1 and CDR2 sequences are SGHNT and YYREEE (reference sequence).

J is TRBJ1-3 and V is TRBV18; no reliable D call. The CDR3 runs 16 residues. Germline values: CDR1 KGHSH, CDR2 LQKENI. Trimming pared 0 bases from V and 0 bases from J, leaving 9 bases between. CDR3 nucleotide sequence: TGTGCCAGCTCACCACCCCAGGTTCGCTCTGGAAACACCATATATTTT. Translating gives CASSPPQVRSGNTIYF.

The chain couples TRBV5-4 to TRBJ2-2; unclear D gene. CDR3 length equals 13 residues. The germline V gene encodes CDR1 SGHNT and CDR2 YYREEE (reference sequence). The CDR3 bases are TGTGCGTCACGGCAGATGAACACCGGGGAGCTGTTTTTT. It translates to CASRQMNTGELFF.

V usage is TRBV23-1 and J usage is TRBJ1-1; TRBD1 might be the D (6 bases). TRBV23-1 qualifies as an ORF whose function is uncertain. The CDR3 consists of 17 residues. Trimming left V 2 bases short and J 3 bases short, with 19 bases between. The CDR3, as DNA: TGCGCCAGCAGTCAACCGTTGGGGGCCGGGGTGGACACTGAAGCTTTCTTT. Encoded protein: CASSQPLGAGVDTEAFF.

The chain carries TRBV7-9 and TRBJ1-2; D is ambiguous. Germline V lookup: CDR1 SEHNR, CDR2 FQNEAQ (reference sequence). Trimming pared 5 bases from V and 2 bases from J, leaving 12 bases between. There are 14 residues in the CDR3. The CDR3 reads CASSVPPTNYGYTF. The CDR3 DNA is TGTGCCAGCAGCGTCCCGCCTACGAACTATGGCTACACCTTC.

The chain is built from TRBV2 and TRBJ1-1; D gene ambiguous. Germline assignment: CDR1 SNHLY and CDR2 FYNNEI. CDR3 size: 12 residues. V lost 7 bases and J lost 3, with 9 bases in between. The CDR3 region is CASIRMDTEAFF. For the CDR3, the DNA is TGTGCCAGCATCCGTATGGACACTGAAGCTTTCTTT.

DNA for the CDR3: TGTGCCAGCAGTACGGACAGGGGGTCTTCGAACACTGAAGCTTTCTTT. Translation: CASSTDRGSSNTEAFF. V gene TRBV27 combines with J gene TRBJ1-1; 10 nucleotides match TRBD1. Germline CDR1 MNHEY, CDR2 SMNVEV (reference sequence). The CDR3 runs 16 residues. After removal of 5 bases from V and 1 base from J, the junction contained 7 bases not matched to a gene.

This chain joins TRBV7-8 and TRBJ2-7; 8 bases align to TRBD1. Germline CDR1 reads SGHVS; CDR2 reads FQNEAQ. The CDR3 consists of 16 residues. The trim removed 4 bases at V and 8 bases at J, leaving 16 bases unmatched. The DNA of the CDR3 is TGTGCCAGCAGCTCCGACGGCAGGGGGCTCCTCTCCAAGCAGTACTTC. Translating gives CASSSDGRGLLSKQYF. The full variable domain, its missing parts supplied by reference TRBV7-8 and TRBJ2-7, is GAGVSQSPRYKVAKRGQDVALRCDPISGHVSLFWYQQALGQGPEFLTYFQNEAQLDKSGLPSDRFFAERPEGSVSTLKIQRTQQEDSAVYLCASSSDGRGLLSKQYFGPGTRLTVT.

CDR3 protein: CASSVGAGSDTQYF. The CDR3 DNA reads TGTGCCAGCAGCGTAGGAGCAGGGTCAGATACGCAGTATTTT. The rearrangement joins TRBV9 to TRBJ2-3; a possible D gene is TRBD1 (5 bases). The V end lost 0 bases, the J end lost 4 bases, and 9 bases lay between the germline ends. This CDR3 is built from 14 residues. The germline V gene encodes CDR1 SGDLS and CDR2 YYNGEE.

The J gene is TRBJ2-5, the V gene TRBV24-1; D is undetermined. This CDR3 spans 13 amino acids. The V and J ends lost 4 bases and 3 bases respectively, with 8 bases between them. Germline loops: CDR1 KGHDR, CDR2 SFDVKD. Here the CDR3 reads CATSDIRKETQYF. Written as DNA, the CDR3 is TGTGCCACCAGTGACATCAGAAAAGAGACCCAGTACTTC.

The chain has TRBV27 and TRBJ1-6, with D perhaps TRBD1 (6 bases). Trimming cost V 6 bases and J 7 bases, with 19 bases left between them. The CDR3 extends over 16 amino acids. CDR1 is MNHEY and CDR2 is SMNVEV in the germline V gene (reference sequence). The CDR3 loop is CASSPRQGLQNSPLHF. Here the CDR3 DNA reads TGTGCCAGCAGCCCGAGGCAGGGGCTTCAGAATTCACCCCTCCACTTT.

This chain joins TRBV2 and TRBJ2-1; possibly TRBD2 for D (6 bases). Germline CDR1 reads SNHLY; CDR2 reads FYNNEI. The CDR3 spans 19 residues. The V gene lost 0 bases and the J gene lost 0 bases, with 18 bases spanning the gap. CDR3 sequence (DNA): TGTGCCAGCAGTGAAGCGCTTGGGCAGGGACTTCACTCCTACAATGAGCAGTTCTTC. The encoded protein is CASSEALGQGLHSYNEQFF.

V gene TRBV4-3 combines with J gene TRBJ2-7; the D gene is possibly TRBD2 (6 bases). V gave up 0 bases and J gave up 0 bases, with 12 bases separating them. From germline, CDR1 is LGHNA and CDR2 YSLEER. The CDR3 extends over 16 amino acids. The CDR3 nucleotides read TGCGCCAGCAGCCAAGAGGCGGCGGGGAGCTCCTACGAGCAGTACTTC. Residues: CASSQEAAGSSYEQYF.

The V call is TRBV28, the J call TRBJ1-2; possible D gene TRBD1, 6 bases. This CDR3 region has 12 residues. The germline gives CDR1 MDHEN, CDR2 SYDVKM. Trimming shortened V by 9 bases and J by 3 bases, and 11 bases separated the two germline ends. CDR3 sequence reads: CASSQGDYGYTF. CDR3 in DNA: TGTGCCAGTTCACAGGGAGACTATGGCTACACCTTC.

The V call is TRBV6-6, the J call TRBJ2-7, with 10 bases that match TRBD2. This CDR3 has 14 residues. V was clipped by 0 bases and J by 6 bases; unmatched bases: 2. CDR1 MNHNY and CDR2 SVGAGI come from the germline V gene (reference sequence). In DNA, the CDR3 is TGTGCCAGCAGTTACTCGGGACTAGCGCCCGAGCAGTACTTC. Its protein product is CASSYSGLAPEQYF.

The chain joins TRBV12-3 or TRBV12-4 to TRBJ2-5, with D possibly being TRBD2 (5 bases). With 3 bases removed from V and 3 bases from J, the gap between germline ends came to 8 bases. This CDR3 has 13 amino acids. DNA of the CDR3: TGTGCCAGCAGTTTGGGAGCAGAAGAGACCCAGTACTTC. This codes for CASSLGAEETQYF.

The chain employs TRBV12-5 and TRBJ1-5; a possible D gene is TRBD1 (5 bases). With 1 base removed from V and 0 bases from J, the gap between germline ends came to 7 bases. This CDR3 region has 15 residues. The germline CDR1 and CDR2 sequences are LGHNT and FRNRAP. The CDR3 bases are TGTGCTAGTGGTTTGGGCAGGGTTAGCAATCAGCCCCAGCATTTT. It specifies CASGLGRVSNQPQHF.

The rearrangement links TRBV11-1 to TRBJ1-1, with unresolved D. The CDR3 has 12 amino acids. CDR1 is SGHAT and CDR2 is FQDESV in the germline V gene (reference sequence). V lost 3 bases, J lost 4 bases, and 6 bases lay in between. CDR3 in DNA: TGTGCCAGCAGCTTCTCGAGCACTGAAGCTTTCTTT. Its protein is CASSFSSTEAFF.

In nucleotides, the CDR3 is TGTGCCAGCAGCCCAGCGGGACTGCCAACCGATGGCTACACCTTC. Translating gives CASSPAGLPTDGYTF. The genes are TRBV7-2 and TRBJ1-2, with D perhaps matching TRBD1 (5 bases). Germline V lookup: CDR1 SGHTA, CDR2 FQGNSA. Trimming left V 5 bases short and J 6 bases short, with 19 bases between. The CDR3 covers 15 residues.

The chain joins TRBV20-1 to TRBJ2-7; 8 bases map to TRBD2. The CDR3 is 13 amino acids. With 6 bases clipped from V and 0 bases from J, the junction kept 4 bases outside the gene matches. Germline CDR1 and CDR2: DFQATT and SNEGSKA (reference sequence). The CDR3 sequence is CSASSGVSYEQYF. The CDR3 DNA reads as TGCAGTGCCAGTAGCGGGGTCTCCTACGAGCAGTACTTC.

This clone appeared a few times. The V call is TRBV5-1, the J call TRBJ1-4; D is unresolved. Looked up from germline, CDR1 is SGHRS and CDR2 is YFSETQ. CDR3 length: 17 amino acids. The ends were cut back, 0 bases at V and 0 bases at J, with 12 bases in the middle. CDR3 sequence reads: CASSLEFGFSTNEKLFF. The DNA of the CDR3 is TGCGCCAGCAGCTTGGAATTCGGCTTCTCAACTAATGAAAAACTGTTTTTT.

J is TRBJ2-7 and V is TRBV18; 9 bases are a match to TRBD1. Germline CDR1 KGHSH, CDR2 LQKENI. Germline trimming cut 1 base from V and 5 bases from J; bases unmatched to any gene: 6. CDR3 length: 15 amino acids. CDR3 region: CASSPQGTGLNEQYF. CDR3 nucleotides: TGTGCCAGCTCACCACAAGGGACAGGGCTCAACGAGCAGTACTTC.

In DNA form, the CDR3 reads TGTGCCAGCAGTTTAGGTCTGGGCAGGGTATACGAGCAGTACTTC. Translation gives CASSLGLGRVYEQYF. The chain combines TRBV28 with TRBJ2-7; a possible D gene is TRBD1 (5 bases). This CDR3 spans 15 amino acids. Trimming cost V 2 bases and J 4 bases, with 15 bases left between them. Germline assignment: CDR1 MDHEN and CDR2 SYDVKM. Full variable domain (outside the CDR3, taken from reference TRBV28 and TRBJ2-7): DVKVTQSSRYLVKRTGEKVFLECVQDMDHENMFWYRQDPGLGLRLIYFSYDVKMKEKGDIPEGYSVSREKKERFSLILESASTNQTSMYLCASSLGLGRVYEQYFGPGTRLTVT.

The genes are TRBV7-2 and TRBJ2-3; 8 nucleotides align to TRBD1. The CDR3 extends over 15 amino acids. Germline CDR1 and CDR2: SGHTA and FQGNSA. Losses at the gene ends were 1 base for V and 4 bases for J; bases not matched to a gene: 4. CDR3: CASSLGTGLPDTQYF. The CDR3 DNA is TGTGCCAGCAGCTTAGGGACAGGGCTACCAGATACGCAGTATTTT.